The clone carrying this TCR beta chain turned up a few times. As yet, its antigen is unknown. The data were taken from a study of T-cell memory formation after mild COVID-19. Study conclusions and caveats: Day 15 to 85 contracting clones showed balanced CD4/CD8; day 15 to 37 expanders favored CD4+.

The CDR3 is made up of 17 amino acids. In TCRdb, the 5' RACE reads were re-called with MiXCR into one record per CDR3 protein. The sample holds hundreds of thousands of distinct CDR3 sequences, 25% to 30% seen once. The rearrangement uses TRBV21-1 and TRBJ2-2; the table's D call TRBD2 went unverified against the DNA. TRBV21-1 is a documented pseudogene. The sequence came from an adult woman who had mild COVID-19 (a few samples of this study predate the infection). Cell type and time point are not known. Sequencing used PBMCs or a T cell subset sorted from them (not recorded which). The chain's CDR3 is CASSPEEGRVRTGELFF. The CDR3 DNA is TGTGCCAGCAGCCCCGAGGAGGGCAGGGTGAGGACCGGGGAGCTGTTTTTT.